This T cell receptor (beta chain) came from a study of blood T cell repertoires in COVID-19. Study background: Acute and convalescent COVID-19 specimens originated in the United States, Italy and Spain. Sources were T cells, B-cell-depleted T cells, or PBMCs; the material itself was cDNA or gDNA.

Original processing notes: Nucleated cell counts were estimated from reference gene primer amplification. Only in-frame clones appear in the TCRdb table, and some are missing; sequencing was by immunoSEQ multiplex PCR. The V and J calls and clone size come from that table; D and trimming were worked out from the DNA. The table shows 97,000 or so clones, with over 65% occurring only once. The CDR3 runs to 14 residues. Germline V gives CDR1 MDHEN, CDR2 SYDVKM. After removal of 5 bases from V and 5 bases from J, the junction contained 5 bases not matched to a gene. This clone was found once. The TCR sequence derives from a human donor in a cohort sampled during active COVID-19. Sample: peripheral blood. The chain couples TRBV28 to TRBJ2-1; 8 bases match TRBD2. The CDR3: CASSIAGPNNEQFF. The CDR3 nucleotides read TGTGCCAGCAGTATAGCGGGGCCAAACAATGAGCAGTTCTTC.